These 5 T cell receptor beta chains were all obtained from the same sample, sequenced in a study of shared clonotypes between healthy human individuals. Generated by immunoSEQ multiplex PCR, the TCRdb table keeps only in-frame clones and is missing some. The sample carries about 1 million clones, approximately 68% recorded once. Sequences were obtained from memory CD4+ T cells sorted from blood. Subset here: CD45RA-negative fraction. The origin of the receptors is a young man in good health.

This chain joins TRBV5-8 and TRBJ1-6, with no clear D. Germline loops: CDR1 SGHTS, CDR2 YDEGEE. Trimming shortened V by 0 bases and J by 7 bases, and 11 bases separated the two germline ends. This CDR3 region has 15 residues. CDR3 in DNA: TGTGCCAGCAGCTTGGAAGAGGGTACAAATTCACCCCTCCACTTT. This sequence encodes CASSLEEGTNSPLHF.

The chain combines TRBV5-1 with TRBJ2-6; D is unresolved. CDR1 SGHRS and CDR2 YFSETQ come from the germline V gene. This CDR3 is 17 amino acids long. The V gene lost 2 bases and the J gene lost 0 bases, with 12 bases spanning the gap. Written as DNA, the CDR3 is TGCGCCAGCAGCTTCGTTTACAAGACCTCTGGGGCCAACGTCCTGACTTTC. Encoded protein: CASSFVYKTSGANVLTF. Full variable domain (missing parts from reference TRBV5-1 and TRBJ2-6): KAGVTQTPRYLIKTRGQQVTLSCSPISGHRSVSWYQQTPGQGLQFLFEYFSETQRNKGNFPGRFSGRQFSNSRSEMNVSTLELGDSALYLCASSFVYKTSGANVLTFGAGSRLTVL.

In nucleotides, the CDR3 is TGTGCCAGCAGTCCGAGACAGGGAATGGCGGACGAGCAGTACTTC. It yields the protein CASSPRQGMADEQYF. The chain uses TRBV27 and TRBJ2-7, with 7 bases that match TRBD1. J was trimmed by 5 bases and V by 5 bases; bases with no gene match: 12. The V gene's germline CDR1 is MNHEY and CDR2 SMNVEV (reference sequence). The CDR3 runs 15 residues.

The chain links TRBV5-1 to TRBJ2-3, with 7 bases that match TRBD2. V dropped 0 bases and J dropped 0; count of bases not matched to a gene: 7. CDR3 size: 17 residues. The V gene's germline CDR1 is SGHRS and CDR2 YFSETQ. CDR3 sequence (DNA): TGCGCCAGCAGCTTGGGGCTCGCGGGAGCGAGCACAGATACGCAGTATTTT. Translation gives CASSLGLAGASTDTQYF.

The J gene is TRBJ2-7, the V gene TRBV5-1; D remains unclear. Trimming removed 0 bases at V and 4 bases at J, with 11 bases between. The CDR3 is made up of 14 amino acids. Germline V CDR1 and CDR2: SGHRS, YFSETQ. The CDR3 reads CASSLEPSGYEQYF. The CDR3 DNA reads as TGCGCCAGCAGCTTGGAGCCATCCGGTTACGAGCAGTACTTC.